This entry is about one T cell receptor (beta chain). The antigen is unknown. Method: immunoSEQ multiplex PCR; TCRdb's copy keeps in-frame clones and lacks some. The table includes tens of thousands of clones, 84% detected once. The sample comes from a study of T cell responses to AZD1222 COVID-19 vaccine. For the study at large: Second-dose timings of about 4 or about 12 weeks were pooled.

The CDR3 consists of 13 residues. Germline loops: CDR1 LGHNA, CDR2 YSLEER. Trimming stripped 0 bases from V and 9 bases from J, with 9 bases between. Findings of the study overall: Nearly half of spike-specific TCRs reportedly go after variant regions that carry no mutations.

The sample here was peripheral blood, taken on day 0 of AZD1222 vaccination. This receptor was identified in an adult in good health. The J gene is TRBJ2-1, the V gene TRBV4-3; the D is unclear. In DNA form, the CDR3 reads TGCGCCAGCAGCCAAGATTTTGGTGGTGAGCAGTTCTTC. It yields the protein CASSQDFGGEQFF.